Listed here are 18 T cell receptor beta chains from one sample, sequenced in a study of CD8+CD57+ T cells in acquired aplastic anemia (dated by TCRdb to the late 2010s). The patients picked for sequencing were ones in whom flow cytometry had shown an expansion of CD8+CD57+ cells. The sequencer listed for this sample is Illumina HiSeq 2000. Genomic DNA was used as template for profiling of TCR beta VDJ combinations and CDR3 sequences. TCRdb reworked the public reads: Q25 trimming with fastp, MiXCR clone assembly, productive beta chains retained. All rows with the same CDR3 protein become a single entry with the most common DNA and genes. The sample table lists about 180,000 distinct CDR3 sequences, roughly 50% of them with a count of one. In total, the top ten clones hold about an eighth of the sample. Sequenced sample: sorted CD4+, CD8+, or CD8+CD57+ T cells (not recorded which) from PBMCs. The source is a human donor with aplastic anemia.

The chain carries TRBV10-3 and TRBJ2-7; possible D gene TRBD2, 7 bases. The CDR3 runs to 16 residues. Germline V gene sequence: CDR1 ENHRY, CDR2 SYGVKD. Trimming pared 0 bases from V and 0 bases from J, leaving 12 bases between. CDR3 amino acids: CAISESRGGFSYEQYF. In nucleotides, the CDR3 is TGTGCCATCAGTGAGTCGAGGGGGGGCTTCTCCTACGAGCAGTACTTC.

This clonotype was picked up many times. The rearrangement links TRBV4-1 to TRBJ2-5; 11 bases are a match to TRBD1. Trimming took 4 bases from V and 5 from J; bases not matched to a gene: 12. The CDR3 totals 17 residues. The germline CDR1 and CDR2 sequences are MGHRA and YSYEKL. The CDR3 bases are TGCGCCAGCAGCCCGAACCTAGGACAGGGGGCGCGGGAGACCCAGTACTTC. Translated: CASSPNLGQGARETQYF.

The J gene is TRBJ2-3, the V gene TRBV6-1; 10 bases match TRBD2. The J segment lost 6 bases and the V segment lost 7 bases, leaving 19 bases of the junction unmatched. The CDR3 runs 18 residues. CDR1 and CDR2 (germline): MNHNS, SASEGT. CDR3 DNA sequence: TGTGCCAGCACCCGGAAACCTACTGCTAGCGGGGGTTATGATACGCAGTATTTT. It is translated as CASTRKPTASGGYDTQYF.

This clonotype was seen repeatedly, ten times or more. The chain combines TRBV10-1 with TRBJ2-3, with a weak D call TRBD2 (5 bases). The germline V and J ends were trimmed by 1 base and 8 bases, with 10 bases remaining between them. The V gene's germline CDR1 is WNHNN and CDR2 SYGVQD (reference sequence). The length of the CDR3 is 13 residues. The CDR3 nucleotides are TGCGCCAGCAGTGAGTGGCTAGCTGGTACGCAGTATTTT. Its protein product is CASSEWLAGTQYF.

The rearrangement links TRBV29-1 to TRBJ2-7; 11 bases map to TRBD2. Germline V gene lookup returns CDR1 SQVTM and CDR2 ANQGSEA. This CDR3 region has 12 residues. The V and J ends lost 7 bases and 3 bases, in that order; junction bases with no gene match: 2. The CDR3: CSATSGSYEQYF. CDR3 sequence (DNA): TGCAGCGCCACTAGCGGGAGCTACGAGCAGTACTTC.

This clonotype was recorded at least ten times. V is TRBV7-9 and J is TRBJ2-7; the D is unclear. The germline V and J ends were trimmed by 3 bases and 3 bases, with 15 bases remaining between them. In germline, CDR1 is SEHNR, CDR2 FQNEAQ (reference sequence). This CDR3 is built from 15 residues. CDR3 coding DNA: TGTGCCAGCAGCTTGTCGCAGGTAAACGACTACGAGCAGTACTTC. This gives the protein CASSLSQVNDYEQYF.

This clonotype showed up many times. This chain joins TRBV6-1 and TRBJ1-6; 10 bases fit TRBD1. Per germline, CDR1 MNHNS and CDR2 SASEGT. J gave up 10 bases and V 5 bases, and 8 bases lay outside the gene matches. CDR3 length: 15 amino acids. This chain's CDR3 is CASSSRTGGRSPLHF. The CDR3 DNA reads TGTGCCAGCAGTTCCCGGACAGGGGGGAGGTCACCCCTCCACTTT.

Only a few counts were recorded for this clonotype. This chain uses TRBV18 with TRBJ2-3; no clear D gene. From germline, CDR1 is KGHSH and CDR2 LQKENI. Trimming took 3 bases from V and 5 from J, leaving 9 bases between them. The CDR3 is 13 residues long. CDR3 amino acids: CASSPIERDTQYF. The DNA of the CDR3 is TGTGCCAGCTCACCCATCGAGAGAGATACGCAGTATTTT.

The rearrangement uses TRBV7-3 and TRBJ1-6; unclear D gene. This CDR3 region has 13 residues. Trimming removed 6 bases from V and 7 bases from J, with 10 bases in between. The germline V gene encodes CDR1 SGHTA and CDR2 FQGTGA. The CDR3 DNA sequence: TGTGCCAGCAGTGAAGGGAGGAATTCACCCCTCCACTTT. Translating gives CASSEGRNSPLHF.

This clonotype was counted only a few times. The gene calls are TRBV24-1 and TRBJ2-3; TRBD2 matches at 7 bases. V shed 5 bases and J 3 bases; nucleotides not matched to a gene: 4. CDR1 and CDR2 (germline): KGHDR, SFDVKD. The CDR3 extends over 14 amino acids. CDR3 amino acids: CATSGRERTDTQYF. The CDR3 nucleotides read TGTGCCACCAGTGGGCGGGAGCGGACAGATACGCAGTATTTT.

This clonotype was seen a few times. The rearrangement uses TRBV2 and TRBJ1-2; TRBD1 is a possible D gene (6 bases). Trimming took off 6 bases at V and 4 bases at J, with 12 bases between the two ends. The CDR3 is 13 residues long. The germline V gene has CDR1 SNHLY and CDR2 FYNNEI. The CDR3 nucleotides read TGTGCCAGCAGGACGACAGGCTTCTATGGCTACACCTTC. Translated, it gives CASRTTGFYGYTF.

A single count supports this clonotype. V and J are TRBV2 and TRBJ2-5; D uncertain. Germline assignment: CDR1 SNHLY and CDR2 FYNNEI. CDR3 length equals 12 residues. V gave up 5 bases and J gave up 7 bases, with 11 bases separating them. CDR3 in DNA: TGTGCCAGCAGTCCCCCAAGAGGGACCCAGTACTTC. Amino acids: CASSPPRGTQYF.

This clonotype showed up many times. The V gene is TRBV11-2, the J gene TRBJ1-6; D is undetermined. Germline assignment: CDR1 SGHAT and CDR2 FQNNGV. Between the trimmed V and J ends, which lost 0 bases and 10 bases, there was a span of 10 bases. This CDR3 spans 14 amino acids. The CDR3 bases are TGTGCCAGCAGCTTAGACCCGGGCCGCTCACCCCTCCACTTT. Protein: CASSLDPGRSPLHF.

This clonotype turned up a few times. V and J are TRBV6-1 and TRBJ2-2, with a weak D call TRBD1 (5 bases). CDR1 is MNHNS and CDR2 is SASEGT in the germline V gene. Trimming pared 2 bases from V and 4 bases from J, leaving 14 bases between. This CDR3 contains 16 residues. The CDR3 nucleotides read TGTGCCAGCAGTGAACAATCCACAGGCAGCACCGGGGAGCTGTTTTTT. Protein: CASSEQSTGSTGELFF.

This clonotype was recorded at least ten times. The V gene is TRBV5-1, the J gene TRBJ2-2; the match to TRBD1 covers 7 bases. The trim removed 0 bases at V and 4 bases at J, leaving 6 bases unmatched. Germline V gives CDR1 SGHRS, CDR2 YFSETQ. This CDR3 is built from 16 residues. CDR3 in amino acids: CASSLDATGRTGELFF. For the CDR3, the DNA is TGCGCCAGCAGCTTGGATGCGACAGGGCGCACCGGGGAGCTGTTTTTT.

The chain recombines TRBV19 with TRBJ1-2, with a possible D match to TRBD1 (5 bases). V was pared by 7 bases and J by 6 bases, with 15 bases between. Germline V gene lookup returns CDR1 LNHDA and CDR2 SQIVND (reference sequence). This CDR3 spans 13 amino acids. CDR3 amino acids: CASTTQGTHGYTF. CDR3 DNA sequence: TGTGCCAGTACCACCCAAGGGACGCATGGCTACACCTTC.

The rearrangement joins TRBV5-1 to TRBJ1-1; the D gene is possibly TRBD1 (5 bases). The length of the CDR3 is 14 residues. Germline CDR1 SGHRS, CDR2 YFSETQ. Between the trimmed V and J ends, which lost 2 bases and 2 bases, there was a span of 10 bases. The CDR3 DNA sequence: TGCGCCAGCAGCTTAGTGACAGCCAACACTGAAGCTTTCTTT. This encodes CASSLVTANTEAFF.

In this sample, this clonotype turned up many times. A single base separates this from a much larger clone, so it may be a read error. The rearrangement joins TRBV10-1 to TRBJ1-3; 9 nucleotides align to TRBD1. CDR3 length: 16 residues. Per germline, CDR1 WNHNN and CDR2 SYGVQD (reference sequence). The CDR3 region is CASKRTGELAGDTIYF. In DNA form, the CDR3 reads TGCGCCAGCAAGAGGACAGGGGAGTTGGCTGGAGACACCATATATTTT.